This T cell receptor beta chain comes out of a study of CD8 T cells in ankylosing spondylitis. In its sample, this clonotype was seen a few times. The target antigen is unknown. Germline CDR1 is SGHVS and CDR2 is FNYEAQ. The CDR3 consists of 17 residues. V was pared by 1 base and J by 4 bases, with 17 bases between. Whole-study findings and limits: Reactive arthritis synovial fluid and blood were previously reported to contain some motif variants. The authors reported significant enrichment of disease-linked clones in matched ankylosing spondylitis synovial fluid. Ankylosing spondylitis blood appeared to carry a characteristic TCR beta motif of several highly homologous variants.

From the 5' RACE reads, TCRdb called clonotypes with MiXCR, one entry per CDR3 protein. The data contain 200,000 to 300,000 distinct CDR3 sequences, more than 20% of them singletons. The gene calls are TRBV7-6 and TRBJ2-1; D not certain. The origin of this receptor is a male donor with ankylosing spondylitis or in good health (not recorded which). The sample consisted of blood, either unsorted or a sorted T cell fraction (not recorded which). The CDR3 nucleotides read TGTGCCAGCAGCTTAGAAGCCACCCGTGGCTTATACAATGAGCAGTTCTTC. Amino acid sequence: CASSLEATRGLYNEQFF.